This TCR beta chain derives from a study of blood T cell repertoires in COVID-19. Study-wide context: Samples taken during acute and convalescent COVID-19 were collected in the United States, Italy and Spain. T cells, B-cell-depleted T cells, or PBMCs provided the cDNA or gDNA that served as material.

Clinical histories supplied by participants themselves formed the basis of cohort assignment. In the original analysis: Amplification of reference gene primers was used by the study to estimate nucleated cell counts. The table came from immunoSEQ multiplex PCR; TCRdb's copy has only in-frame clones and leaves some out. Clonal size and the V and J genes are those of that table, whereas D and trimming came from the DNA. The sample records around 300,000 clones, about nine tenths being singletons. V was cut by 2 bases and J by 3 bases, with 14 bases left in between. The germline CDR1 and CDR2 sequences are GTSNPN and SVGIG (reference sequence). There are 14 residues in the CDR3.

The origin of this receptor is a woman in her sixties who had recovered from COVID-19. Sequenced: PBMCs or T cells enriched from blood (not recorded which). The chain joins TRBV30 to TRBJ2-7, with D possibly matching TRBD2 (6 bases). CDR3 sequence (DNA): TGTGCCTGGAGTTGGCGGGGCGGGGACTACGAGCAGTACTTC. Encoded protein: CAWSWRGGDYEQYF.